The 24 T cell receptor beta chains in this list originate from one sample, sequenced in a study of somatic mutations in cytotoxic T cells in rheumatoid arthritis (dated by TCRdb to 2017 to 2019). Libraries were constructed by the immunoSEQ multiplex PCR assay. What TCRdb holds here is the immuneACCESS table cut down to in-frame rearrangements. Part of the clones is not present; checked against another copy, under half of the missing clones reflect an unresolved V gene, and the others are unexplained. Present in this sample are 15,000 to 20,000 clones, 80% to 90% of which were seen just once. Of the sample, over 13% is held by the ten largest clones. Sequenced sample: CD8+ T cells sorted from blood. These TCRs come from an adult with rheumatoid arthritis.

The V call is TRBV19, the J call TRBJ2-3; D unresolved. Germline loops: CDR1 LNHDA, CDR2 SQIVND (reference sequence). The V end lost 6 bases, the J end lost 0 bases, and 10 bases lay between the germline ends. The CDR3 loop spans 14 amino acids. The CDR3: CASRNSYSTDTQYF. Here the CDR3 DNA reads TGTGCCAGTAGGAACAGTTACAGCACAGATACGCAGTATTTT. Full variable domain (outside the CDR3, taken from reference TRBV19 and TRBJ2-3): DGGITQSPKYLFRKEGQNVTLSCEQNLNHDAMYWYRQDPGQGLRLIYYSQIVNDFQKGDIAEGYSVSREKKESFPLTVTSAQKNPTAFYLCASRNSYSTDTQYFGPGTRLTVL.

The chain uses TRBV19 and TRBJ2-3; 15 bases align to TRBD2. Germline V gene lookup returns CDR1 LNHDA and CDR2 SQIVND (reference sequence). The CDR3 is 18 residues long. The V gene end was trimmed by 0 bases and the J gene end by 4 bases; junction bases not matched to a gene: 5. The CDR3: CASSIEGLAGGSPDTQYF. CDR3 nucleotide sequence: TGTGCCAGTAGTATAGAGGGACTAGCGGGGGGTAGCCCAGATACGCAGTATTTT.

The chain employs TRBV7-9 and TRBJ2-1; no firm D call. Germline CDR1 SEHNR, CDR2 FQNEAQ (reference sequence). The V end lost 9 bases, the J end lost 4 bases, and 4 bases lay between the germline ends. The CDR3 covers 10 residues. CDR3 DNA: TGTGCCAGTTCATACAATGAGCAGTTCTTC. It is translated as CASSYNEQFF.

The V call is TRBV9, the J call TRBJ2-5; no clear D gene. The germline V gene encodes CDR1 SGDLS and CDR2 YYNGEE. This CDR3 spans 11 amino acids. The V and J ends lost 4 bases and 9 bases respectively, with 10 bases between them. CDR3 coding DNA: TGTGCCAGCAGCCTTTCTCGGTCCCAGTACTTC. Encoded protein: CASSLSRSQYF.

This clone has only one observation. The genes are TRBV5-1 and TRBJ2-5; 9 bases agree with TRBD1. Trimming cost V 4 bases and J 5 bases; bases outside gene matches: 15. CDR3 size: 17 residues. The germline V gene encodes CDR1 SGHRS and CDR2 YFSETQ. DNA for the CDR3: TGCGCCAGCAGCACGAACCCGATCGGGACAGGGAGCGAGACCCAGTACTTC. It yields the protein CASSTNPIGTGSETQYF.

V and J are TRBV7-8 and TRBJ2-2, with D tentatively TRBD1 or TRBD2 (5 bases each). Trimming cost V 7 bases and J 0 bases, with 9 bases left between them. The CDR3 extends over 14 amino acids. The germline V gene has CDR1 SGHVS and CDR2 FQNEAQ. CDR3 loop: CASTLGPNTGELFF. The CDR3 region has the DNA TGTGCCAGCACCCTGGGACCGAACACCGGGGAGCTGTTTTTT.

The chain is built from TRBV30 and TRBJ2-7, with no clear D. The CDR3 has 14 residues. V gave up 5 bases and J gave up 6 bases, with 20 bases separating them. Germline CDR1 reads GTSNPN; CDR2 reads SVGIG (reference sequence). CDR3 bases: TGTGCCTGGGGAGCCCCCCCGGCGAAACTCGAGCAGTACTTC. This codes for CAWGAPPAKLEQYF.

The gene calls are TRBV28 and TRBJ1-2, with 11 bases identical to TRBD1. The germline V gene encodes CDR1 MDHEN and CDR2 SYDVKM. The CDR3 consists of 16 residues. Trimming cost V 5 bases and J 3 bases; bases outside gene matches: 8. The CDR3 loop is CASSHPDRGRDYGYTF. CDR3 DNA sequence: TGTGCCAGCAGTCACCCGGACAGGGGGCGCGACTATGGCTACACCTTC.

V gene TRBV19 combines with J gene TRBJ2-2; 8 positions agree with TRBD2. Looked up from germline, CDR1 is LNHDA and CDR2 is SQIVND (reference sequence). The trim removed 10 bases at V and 5 bases at J, leaving 12 bases unmatched. The CDR3 is 15 residues long. The CDR3 here is CAIKPGTRRTGELFF. In nucleotides, the CDR3 is TGTGCCATCAAGCCCGGGACTAGGCGTACCGGGGAGCTGTTTTTT.

V gene TRBV28 combines with J gene TRBJ1-2; D is perhaps TRBD1 (5 bases). This CDR3 comprises 13 residues. The germline V gene has CDR1 MDHEN and CDR2 SYDVKM. V dropped 3 bases and J dropped 8 bases, with 13 bases sitting between them. CDR3 sequence: CASSLGVLQGYTF. Written as DNA, the CDR3 is TGTGCCAGCAGTTTGGGGGTTTTGCAGGGCTACACCTTC.

The gene calls are TRBV7-9 and TRBJ2-1; D not resolved. The CDR3 is 13 amino acids. The V end lost 5 bases, the J end lost 0 bases, and 5 bases lay between the germline ends. CDR1 and CDR2 from the germline V gene are SEHNR and FQNEAQ (reference sequence). CDR3 DNA: TGTGCCAGCAGCCCCCCCTCCTACAATGAGCAGTTCTTC. This codes for CASSPPSYNEQFF.

J is TRBJ2-5 and V is TRBV9, with 7 bases lining up with TRBD1. CDR3 length: 15 residues. Germline CDR1 reads SGDLS; CDR2 reads YYNGEE. Unmatched junction bases numbered 4, after V lost 0 bases and J lost 2 bases. The CDR3, as DNA: TGTGCCAGCAGCGTAGAGGGGACAGTACAAGAGACCCAGTACTTC. As protein: CASSVEGTVQETQYF.

The chain couples TRBV7-9 to TRBJ2-7; 8 bases match TRBD2. Germline V gene data show CDR1 as SEHNR and CDR2 as FQNEAQ (reference sequence). The CDR3 length is 16 residues. With V trimmed by 6 bases and J by 2 bases, 12 bases remained unmatched. CDR3 sequence reads: CASSFQSGGAPYEQYF. CDR3 DNA: TGTGCCAGCAGTTTCCAATCCGGGGGGGCCCCCTACGAGCAGTACTTC.

This chain joins TRBV6-1 and TRBJ2-5, with TRBD2 identical over 9 bases. From germline, CDR1 is MNHNS and CDR2 SASEGT. With 4 bases clipped from V and 4 bases from J, the junction kept 10 bases outside the gene matches. CDR3 length: 16 residues. In DNA form, the CDR3 reads TGTGCCAGCAGTGGCCAGGGCGGGAGGGGTTCAGAGACCCAGTACTTC. Amino acids: CASSGQGGRGSETQYF.

V is TRBV4-1 and J is TRBJ1-3, with 8 bases matching TRBD1. CDR1 MGHRA and CDR2 YSYEKL come from the germline V gene. CDR3 length: 15 amino acids. With V trimmed by 0 bases and J by 4 bases, 2 bases remained unmatched. CDR3 bases: TGCGCCAGCAGCCAAGACAGGGGGCGAGGAAACACCATATATTTT. Translating it yields CASSQDRGRGNTIYF.

The gene calls are TRBV7-6 and TRBJ2-1; D not resolved. Germline V gene lookup returns CDR1 SGHVS and CDR2 FNYEAQ. There are 14 residues in the CDR3. Trimming pared 2 bases from V and 3 bases from J, leaving 8 bases between. The CDR3 coding sequence is TGTGCCAGCAGCTTACTGGACGACTACAATGAGCAGTTCTTC. This sequence encodes CASSLLDDYNEQFF. The variable domain in full, with the rest retrieved from reference TRBV7-6 and TRBJ2-1, is GAGVSQSPRYKVTKRGQDVALRCDPISGHVSLYWYRQALGQGPEFLTYFNYEAQQDKSGLPNDRFSAERPEGSISTLTIQRTEQRDSAMYRCASSLLDDYNEQFFGPGTRLTVL.

The chain recombines TRBV27 with TRBJ2-2; 9 nucleotides align to TRBD1. The V gene's germline CDR1 is MNHEY and CDR2 SMNVEV (reference sequence). Trimming removed 2 bases from V and 8 bases from J; junction bases left unmatched: 6. The CDR3 has 15 amino acids. CDR3 loop: CASSLPRTGVGELFF. The CDR3, as DNA: TGTGCCAGCAGTTTACCCCGGACAGGGGTTGGGGAGCTGTTTTTT.

J is TRBJ2-5 and V is TRBV11-2; 10 bases line up with TRBD2. CDR3 length equals 17 residues. Germline CDR1 is SGHAT and CDR2 is FQNNGV. V lost 5 bases and J lost 4; bases outside the gene matches: 13. For the CDR3, the DNA is TGTGCCAGCAGCCTATCCTCCGTAGCGGGAGGTGGAGAGACCCAGTACTTC. It yields the protein CASSLSSVAGGGETQYF.

The table lists this clone with a count of one. In DNA form, the CDR3 reads TGTGCCAGCAGCCGAGACAGGGCGAACACTGAAGCTTTCTTT. Translated, it gives CASSRDRANTEAFF. The rearrangement joins TRBV5-4 to TRBJ1-1; 7 nucleotides agree with TRBD1. The germline gives CDR1 SGHNT, CDR2 YYREEE (reference sequence). The junction had 4 bases not matched to a gene; V was cut back by 4 bases and J by 1 base. The CDR3 runs 14 residues.

V is TRBV6-1 and J is TRBJ1-4; D gene uncertain. Germline CDR1 MNHNS, CDR2 SASEGT. Trimming stripped 4 bases from V and 4 bases from J, with 16 bases between. CDR3 length equals 16 residues. The CDR3 is CASSASATDYNEKLFF. The CDR3 region has the DNA TGTGCCAGCAGTGCCTCGGCGACTGATTATAATGAAAAACTGTTTTTT.

The rearrangement uses TRBV10-3 and TRBJ2-1, with D possibly matching TRBD1 (6 bases). The CDR3 spans 15 residues. V was pared by 2 bases and J by 0 bases, with 8 bases between. Germline V gene sequence: CDR1 ENHRY, CDR2 SYGVKD. In nucleotides, the CDR3 is TGTGCCATCAGTGAGACAGGGAGCTCCTACAATGAGCAGTTCTTC. It specifies CAISETGSSYNEQFF.

This clone was seen only once. V gene TRBV15 combines with J gene TRBJ1-5, with no clear D. V lost 0 bases and J lost 6, with 15 bases in between. Germline V CDR1 and CDR2: LNHNV, YYDKDF (reference sequence). The CDR3 totals 16 residues. CDR3 region: CATSRDYGDYGQPQHF. DNA for the CDR3: TGTGCCACCAGCAGAGATTATGGGGATTACGGTCAGCCCCAGCATTTT.

The V gene is TRBV6-1, the J gene TRBJ2-3; 8 nucleotides agree with TRBD2. J lost 0 bases, V lost 1 base, and 3 bases had no gene match. CDR3 length: 16 amino acids. Per germline, CDR1 MNHNS and CDR2 SASEGT. CDR3 amino acids: CASSEVLAASTDTQYF. In DNA, the CDR3 is TGTGCCAGCAGTGAAGTACTAGCGGCTAGCACAGATACGCAGTATTTT.

This rearrangement joins TRBV2 to TRBJ2-7; tentatively, D is TRBD1 (5 bases). The CDR3 has 15 residues. Germline V gene lookup returns CDR1 SNHLY and CDR2 FYNNEI. V lost 1 base and J lost 0, with 10 bases in between. CDR3: CASSEDRYNSYEQYF. CDR3 nucleotides: TGTGCCAGCAGTGAAGACAGGTACAACTCCTACGAGCAGTACTTC.